This TCR beta chain is drawn from a study of post-analysis software for immune sequencing data. Whole-study findings and limits: Roughly five TRBV segments occurring more often in patients than controls included TRBV5-6, TRBV5-1 and TRBV20-1.

This clonotype was seen only a few times. Its antigen is not known. The V and J ends lost 8 bases and 4 bases, in that order; junction bases with no gene match: 10. The CDR3 sequence is 14 residues long. The germline V gene encodes CDR1 MNHEY and CDR2 SVGAGI. The library was made from cDNA and included unique molecular identifiers. TCRdb re-derived calls from the PCR reads in MiXCR, one entry per CDR3 protein. The repertoire holds approximately 690,000 distinct CDR3 sequences, with roughly three fifths as singletons. The sequenced sample was blood. The chain recombines TRBV6-5 with TRBJ2-5; the match to TRBD2 covers 7 bases. The receptor's source is a girl aged 2 to 10 with multiple sclerosis. CDR3 region: CASSSRGVGETQYF. The CDR3 region has the DNA TGTGCCAGCTCCTCCCGGGGGGTAGGAGAGACCCAGTACTTC.